These 25 T cell receptor beta chains were sequenced from one sample in a study of CD8 T cells in Susac syndrome. Reverse transcription of roughly 0.45 to 1 ug RNA was performed with random hexamers. TCRdb reanalysed the immunoSEQ multiplex PCR reads using MiXCR and keeps one entry per CDR3 protein. The sample has 330,000 or so distinct CDR3 sequences; 85% are singletons. Sequencing was done on a sample of CD8+ T cells from PBMCs. The receptors were sampled from a human donor with multiple sclerosis.

This clonotype appeared a few times. The chain has TRBV7-9 and TRBJ2-7; possible D gene TRBD2, 6 bases. Looked up from germline, CDR1 is SEHNR and CDR2 is FQNEAQ (reference sequence). The CDR3 has 14 residues. The V gene lost 5 bases and the J gene lost 7 bases, with 18 bases spanning the gap. In nucleotides, the CDR3 is TGTGCCAGCAGCCCCCCGGGTAGCGGCGGTGAGCAGTACTTC. Its protein is CASSPPGSGGEQYF.

The J gene is TRBJ2-2, the V gene TRBV9; 7 positions match TRBD2. The CDR3 loop spans 14 amino acids. Germline V gene data show CDR1 as SGDLS and CDR2 as YYNGEE. V gave up 6 bases and J gave up 2 bases; unmatched junction bases: 4. CDR3 sequence reads: CASNLAGNTGELFF. The CDR3 DNA sequence: TGTGCCAGCAATTTAGCGGGCAACACCGGGGAGCTGTTTTTT.

The chain recombines TRBV19 with TRBJ1-1; D ambiguous. This CDR3 is built from 13 residues. Germline CDR1 reads LNHDA; CDR2 reads SQIVND (reference sequence). V gave up 3 bases and J gave up 6 bases, with 11 bases separating them. The CDR3 sequence is CASSMFSLSEAFF. The CDR3 region has the DNA TGTGCCAGTAGTATGTTCAGTTTGTCTGAAGCTTTCTTT.

In regard to this clonotype: Mismatch with germline at one junction end may stem from a read error. CDR3 residues: CATRMHRADQGTQYF. The CDR3 nucleotides are TGTGCCACCAGGATGCACAGGGCGGACCAAGGGACCCAGTACTTC. This chain joins TRBV15 and TRBJ2-5; perhaps TRBD1 as D (6 bases). The CDR3 has 15 amino acids. The germline gives CDR1 LNHNV, CDR2 YYDKDF (reference sequence).

The chain joins TRBV2 to TRBJ2-2, with 9 positions matching TRBD2. CDR1 and CDR2 (germline): SNHLY, FYNNEI. The CDR3 length is 16 residues. Unmatched junction bases numbered 8, after V lost 6 bases and J lost 3 bases. CDR3 bases: TGTGCCAGCAGAGGCGGGAGGGCTCGCGACACCGGGGAGCTGTTTTTT. It yields the protein CASRGGRARDTGELFF.

The chain employs TRBV15 and TRBJ2-2; D is unclear. The ends were cut back, 1 base at V and 0 bases at J, with 12 bases in the middle. This CDR3 comprises 17 residues. Per the germline V gene, CDR1 is LNHNV and CDR2 is YYDKDF (reference sequence). This CDR3 reads CATSRAAWASNTGELFF. DNA for the CDR3: TGTGCCACCAGCAGAGCGGCTTGGGCATCGAACACCGGGGAGCTGTTTTTT.

This clonotype was observed a few times. The chain couples TRBV7-2 to TRBJ1-1; D might be TRBD1 (5 bases). CDR1 SGHTA and CDR2 FQGNSA come from the germline V gene. The V end lost 9 bases, the J end lost 0 bases, and 14 bases lay between the germline ends. This CDR3 comprises 14 residues. The CDR3 sequence is CASLTEPLNTEAFF. CDR3 in DNA: TGTGCCAGTTTGACAGAGCCCTTGAACACTGAAGCTTTCTTT.

This clonotype was detected only a few times. The chain carries TRBV18 and TRBJ2-7; D is possibly TRBD1 (6 bases). Germline lookup yields CDR1 KGHSH and CDR2 LQKENI. V was cut by 6 bases and J by 2 bases, with 20 bases left in between. The CDR3 is made up of 16 amino acids. The CDR3 region is CASSLDMGTSAYEQYF. In DNA form, the CDR3 reads TGTGCCAGCTCGCTAGATATGGGGACATCAGCCTACGAGCAGTACTTC.

Written as DNA, the CDR3 is TGTGCCAGCAGTGAAATGTTAAGGGACGCAGAGACGGGGCCTTATGGCTACACCTTC. It yields the protein CASSEMLRDAETGPYGYTF. This chain connects TRBV25-1 to TRBJ1-2; weak D call: TRBD1 (5 bases). Germline V gene data show CDR1 as MGHDK and CDR2 as SYGVNS. V was cut by 2 bases and J by 5 bases, with 27 bases left in between. This CDR3 has 19 residues.

The chain joins TRBV7-8 to TRBJ1-5, with D possibly TRBD1 on 6 matching bases. The CDR3 is 15 amino acids. V shed 6 bases and J shed 3 bases, with 15 bases lying between them. CDR1 and CDR2 from the germline V gene are SGHVS and FQNEAQ. This CDR3 is CASSNQGPINQPQHF. The CDR3 nucleotides are TGTGCCAGCAGTAACCAGGGGCCCATCAATCAGCCCCAGCATTTT.

The V gene is TRBV5-4, the J gene TRBJ1-1, with D maybe TRBD1 (6 bases). This CDR3 contains 15 residues. Per germline, CDR1 SGHNT and CDR2 YYREEE (reference sequence). Deletions cut 4 bases from V and 1 base from J, with 14 bases between. For the CDR3, the DNA is TGTGCCAGCAGCCCAGACCAGGGACAGAACACTGAAGCTTTCTTT. This codes for CASSPDQGQNTEAFF. The full variable domain, with the rest looked up from reference TRBV5-4 and TRBJ1-1, is ETGVTQSPTHLIKTRGQQVTLRCSSQSGHNTVSWYQQALGQGPQFIFQYYREEENGRGNFPPRFSGLQFPNYSSELNVNALELDDSALYLCASSPDQGQNTEAFFGQGTRLTVV.

CDR3 residues: CASRYTYGLERTDTQYF. The CDR3, as DNA: TGTGCCAGCAGATACACCTATGGACTAGAGAGAACAGATACGCAGTATTTT. The V and J genes are TRBV28 and TRBJ2-3, with TRBD2 identical over 7 bases. CDR1 is MDHEN and CDR2 is SYDVKM in the germline V gene. CDR3 length equals 17 residues. The junction had 15 bases not matched to a gene; V was cut back by 6 bases and J by 3 bases.

This clonotype occurred once. The J gene is TRBJ2-1, the V gene TRBV28; D may be TRBD1 or TRBD2 (5 bases each). The CDR3 has 17 residues. Germline CDR1 reads MDHEN; CDR2 reads SYDVKM. V was pared by 2 bases and J by 0 bases, with 14 bases between. In DNA, the CDR3 is TGTGCCAGCAGTTTAGAGGGGAGTATCAGCTCCTACAATGAGCAGTTCTTC. It specifies CASSLEGSISSYNEQFF.

This rearrangement joins TRBV28 to TRBJ2-7, with D maybe TRBD1 (5 bases). Per the germline V gene, CDR1 is MDHEN and CDR2 is SYDVKM. This CDR3 contains 15 residues. Deletions cut 5 bases from V and 3 bases from J, with 17 bases between. The CDR3 sequence is CASSQYRGWSYEQYF. In DNA, the CDR3 is TGTGCCAGCAGTCAGTATAGGGGATGGAGCTACGAGCAGTACTTC. The variable domain in full, completed from reference TRBV28 and TRBJ2-7, reads DVKVTQSSRYLVKRTGEKVFLECVQDMDHENMFWYRQDPGLGLRLIYFSYDVKMKEKGDIPEGYSVSREKKERFSLILESASTNQTSMYLCASSQYRGWSYEQYFGPGTRLTVT.

The rearrangement links TRBV6-4 to TRBJ2-1; a possible D gene is TRBD2 (6 bases). Trimming removed 3 bases from V and 0 bases from J, with 15 bases in between. The CDR3 consists of 17 residues. In germline, CDR1 is MRHNA, CDR2 SNTAGT. The CDR3 loop reads CASSEWASASSYNEQFF. For the CDR3, the DNA is TGTGCCAGCAGTGAATGGGCTAGCGCCAGCTCCTACAATGAGCAGTTCTTC.

The chain uses TRBV6-5 and TRBJ2-7; D remains ambiguous. The CDR3 is 13 amino acids. V lost 2 bases and J lost 1, with 6 bases in between. Germline loops: CDR1 MNHEY, CDR2 SVGAGI. This chain's CDR3 is CASSYRPSYEQYF. DNA of the CDR3: TGTGCCAGCAGTTACAGGCCATCCTACGAGCAGTACTTC.

This sequence joins TRBV4-3 and TRBJ2-1; the D gene is possibly TRBD2 (6 bases). Germline loops: CDR1 LGHNA, CDR2 YSLEER. The V end lost 0 bases, the J end lost 5 bases, and 14 bases lay between the germline ends. The CDR3 is 16 residues long. The CDR3 region has the DNA TGCGCCAGCAGCCAAGAGGAGCGGGTGGGCCACAATGAGCAGTTCTTC. Translation gives CASSQEERVGHNEQFF.

The chain uses TRBV28 and TRBJ2-7; D unresolved. Germline V gives CDR1 MDHEN, CDR2 SYDVKM. The CDR3 extends over 14 amino acids. V was clipped by 2 bases and J by 0 bases, with 8 bases between them. CDR3: CASSLGMYSYEQYF. The DNA of the CDR3 is TGTGCCAGCAGTTTAGGGATGTACTCCTACGAGCAGTACTTC.

J is TRBJ1-1 and V is TRBV6-5; TRBD1 is a possible D gene (5 bases). Trimming pared 8 bases from V and 3 bases from J, leaving 16 bases between. This CDR3 is built from 14 residues. Germline assignment: CDR1 MNHEY and CDR2 SVGAGI. The CDR3 coding sequence is TGTGCCAGCGGACACCCTGTATCCGACACTGAAGCTTTCTTT. This sequence encodes CASGHPVSDTEAFF.

The genes are TRBV19 and TRBJ2-3; TRBD1 aligns across 7 bases. Germline lookup yields CDR1 LNHDA and CDR2 SQIVND (reference sequence). V lost 4 bases and J lost 4; bases outside the gene matches: 2. The CDR3 spans 13 residues. In nucleotides, the CDR3 is TGTGCCAGTAGTAGGACAGGTTCAGATACGCAGTATTTT. It codes for CASSRTGSDTQYF.

This chain joins TRBV7-9 and TRBJ2-7; 7 bases line up with TRBD2. V shed 0 bases and J 3 bases; nucleotides not matched to a gene: 11. This CDR3 spans 17 amino acids. The germline V gene has CDR1 SEHNR and CDR2 FQNEAQ (reference sequence). The CDR3 loop is CASSLARGGVGVYEQYF. CDR3 DNA: TGTGCCAGCAGCTTAGCTCGTGGGGGGGTAGGGGTCTACGAGCAGTACTTC.

This chain joins TRBV29-1 and TRBJ2-7; 8 bases map to TRBD1. The CDR3 loop spans 12 amino acids. Trimming removed 6 bases from V and 7 bases from J; junction bases left unmatched: 8. Germline V gene sequence: CDR1 SQVTM, CDR2 ANQGSEA. CDR3 bases: TGCAGCGTACGCCAGGGGGCTGATGAGCAGTACTTC. Translation gives CSVRQGADEQYF.

This rearrangement joins TRBV7-2 to TRBJ2-5, with D hard to call. This CDR3 comprises 14 residues. Germline V gene sequence: CDR1 SGHTA, CDR2 FQGNSA. Trimming shortened V by 1 base and J by 2 bases, and 8 bases separated the two germline ends. The CDR3 reads CASSLEVQQETQYF. CDR3 sequence (DNA): TGTGCCAGCAGCTTAGAAGTCCAACAAGAGACCCAGTACTTC.

The chain recombines TRBV7-3 with TRBJ2-1, with no clear D. Trimming took off 3 bases at V and 4 bases at J, with 7 bases between the two ends. Germline CDR1 SGHTA, CDR2 FQGTGA. CDR3 size: 13 residues. CDR3 protein: CASSLAHYNEQFF. CDR3 nucleotide sequence: TGTGCCAGCAGCTTGGCCCATTACAATGAGCAGTTCTTC.

V usage is TRBV9 and J usage is TRBJ2-1; tentative D call: TRBD2 (6 bases). V gave up 0 bases and J gave up 7 bases, with 14 bases separating them. Per germline, CDR1 SGDLS and CDR2 YYNGEE. The CDR3 runs to 15 residues. CDR3 nucleotides: TGTGCCAGCAGCGTAGGTGCGGGACCGAAAAATGAGCAGTTCTTC. Amino acid sequence: CASSVGAGPKNEQFF.